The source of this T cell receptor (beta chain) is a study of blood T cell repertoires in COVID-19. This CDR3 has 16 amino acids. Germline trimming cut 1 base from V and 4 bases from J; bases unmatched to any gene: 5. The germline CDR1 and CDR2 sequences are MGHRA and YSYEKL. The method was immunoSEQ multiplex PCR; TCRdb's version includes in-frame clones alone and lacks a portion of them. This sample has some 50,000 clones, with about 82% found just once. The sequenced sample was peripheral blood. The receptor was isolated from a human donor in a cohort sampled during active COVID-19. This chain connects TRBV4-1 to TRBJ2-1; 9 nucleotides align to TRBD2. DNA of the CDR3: TGCGCCAGCAGCCAAGTTTTAAGCGGGGGGTACAATGAGCAGTTCTTC. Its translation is CASSQVLSGGYNEQFF.